The 29 T cell receptor beta chains in this list originate from one sample, sequenced in a study of blood T cell repertoires in COVID-19. Some clones are missing from TCRdb's copy, which holds only in-frame ones; the method was immunoSEQ multiplex PCR. The sample yields about 210,000 clones, roughly four fifths seen once. Sequenced sample: peripheral blood. These receptor sequences come from a woman between 70 and 85 years old with COVID-19, enrolled during active disease.

The rearrangement uses TRBV6-6 and TRBJ2-1, with 8 bases aligning to TRBD1. The V gene's germline CDR1 is MNHNY and CDR2 SVGAGI (reference sequence). The trim removed 4 bases at V and 7 bases at J, leaving 3 bases unmatched. The CDR3 has 13 amino acids. This CDR3 reads CASSWTGKNEQFF. CDR3 nucleotide sequence: TGTGCCAGCAGTTGGACAGGGAAAAATGAGCAGTTCTTC.

This rearrangement joins TRBV12-2 to TRBJ2-7; the table gives TRBD2 as D, unverified against the DNA. TRBV12-2 is assigned pseudogene status. The CDR3 totals 13 residues. The CDR3 region has the DNA TGTGCAAGTCGCTCCAACGGCCCCGGAGTTACGTACTTC. It yields the protein CASRSNGPGVTYF.

This chain connects TRBV4-1 to TRBJ2-7; D remains ambiguous. Germline assignment: CDR1 MGHRA and CDR2 YSYEKL. CDR3 length equals 14 residues. Trimming took 2 bases from V and 4 from J, leaving 12 bases between them. The CDR3 region is CASSQIPGAYEQYF. CDR3 coding DNA: TGCGCCAGCAGCCAAATACCAGGCGCGTACGAGCAGTACTTC.

Ten or more counts support this clone. The chain has TRBV27 and TRBJ2-3, with 11 bases lining up with TRBD2. The CDR3 contains 21 residues. The V segment lost 2 bases and the J segment 0 bases; nucleotides outside the gene matches: 16. Germline loops: CDR1 MNHEY, CDR2 SMNVEV (reference sequence). The CDR3 reads CASSLIPLAGGLTGSTDTQYF. Here the CDR3 DNA reads TGTGCCAGCAGTTTAATCCCGCTAGCGGGAGGTCTAACGGGTAGCACAGATACGCAGTATTTT.

The chain uses TRBV19 and TRBJ2-1; the match to TRBD2 covers 8 bases. Germline CDR1 LNHDA, CDR2 SQIVND (reference sequence). Trimming took 8 bases from V and 4 from J; bases not matched to a gene: 7. This CDR3 has 14 residues. The CDR3, as DNA: TGTGCCAGTGCGCAGACTAGCGATTACAATGAGCAGTTCTTC. Its protein is CASAQTSDYNEQFF. The complete variable domain, with remaining parts taken from reference TRBV19 and TRBJ2-1, reads DGGITQSPKYLFRKEGQNVTLSCEQNLNHDAMYWYRQDPGQGLRLIYYSQIVNDFQKGDIAEGYSVSREKKESFPLTVTSAQKNPTAFYLCASAQTSDYNEQFFGPGTRLTVL.

In its sample, this clone was seen once. CDR3 nucleotide sequence: TGCGCCAGCAGCTACAACACAGGGCCCTCCTACGAGCAGTACTTC. This translates into CASSYNTGPSYEQYF. The chain combines TRBV5-1 with TRBJ2-7; a possible D gene is TRBD1 (6 bases). V dropped 3 bases and J dropped 0 bases, with 13 bases sitting between them. CDR3 length equals 15 residues. Germline V gene data show CDR1 as SGHRS and CDR2 as YFSETQ.

V and J are TRBV4-1 and TRBJ1-4; D gene uncertain. The CDR3 is made up of 16 amino acids. Trimming shortened V by 4 bases and J by 7 bases, and 19 bases separated the two germline ends. Germline-derived CDR1 and CDR2 are MGHRA and YSYEKL. The CDR3 spells CASSPGRGVPSEKLFF. The CDR3 coding sequence is TGCGCCAGCAGCCCTGGTCGAGGAGTCCCGAGTGAAAAACTGTTTTTT.

V usage is TRBV5-1 and J usage is TRBJ1-1; D remains ambiguous. The V end was cut by 0 bases, the J end by 3 bases, with 6 bases between. CDR1 is SGHRS, CDR2 YFSETQ, per germline. This CDR3 region has 13 residues. CDR3 loop: CASSLVGDTEAFF. CDR3 coding DNA: TGCGCCAGCAGCTTGGTCGGGGACACTGAAGCTTTCTTT.

The V gene is TRBV10-2, the J gene TRBJ2-4; D ambiguous. From germline, CDR1 is WSHSY and CDR2 SAAADI. Trimming cost V 6 bases and J 8 bases, with 17 bases left between them. The CDR3 has 14 amino acids. The CDR3 nucleotides read TGCGCCAGCAGCCCCACAGTTGGCCTTCACATTCAGTACTTC. Translating gives CASSPTVGLHIQYF.

The rearrangement links TRBV7-2 to TRBJ1-1; 8 bases line up with TRBD1. The CDR3 spans 16 residues. Trimming took 5 bases from V and 2 from J; bases not matched to a gene: 10. CDR1 SGHTA and CDR2 FQGNSA come from the germline V gene. The CDR3 here is CASSPDWDRPNTEAFF. Here the CDR3 DNA reads TGTGCCAGCAGCCCCGATTGGGACAGGCCAAACACTGAAGCTTTCTTT.

This chain links TRBV27 with TRBJ1-1; 9 bases align to TRBD1. This CDR3 is built from 14 residues. V lost 7 bases and J lost 1; bases outside the gene matches: 4. Per the germline V gene, CDR1 is MNHEY and CDR2 is SMNVEV (reference sequence). Here the CDR3 DNA reads TGTGCCAGCAATACAGGGGGCCGGAACACTGAAGCTTTCTTT. Its protein product is CASNTGGRNTEAFF.

In this sample, this clone turned up once. This chain connects TRBV7-9 to TRBJ2-5; TRBD2 aligns across 7 bases. The CDR3 sequence is 13 residues long. CDR1 is SEHNR, CDR2 FQNEAQ, per germline (reference sequence). The ends lost 2 bases at V and 4 bases at J; junction bases unmatched: 1. CDR3 sequence: CASSLSGTETQYF. CDR3 DNA: TGTGCCAGCAGCTTAAGCGGGACAGAGACCCAGTACTTC.

J is TRBJ2-2 and V is TRBV7-3, with D tentatively TRBD1 (5 bases). Germline V lookup: CDR1 SGHTA, CDR2 FQGTGA. The ends were cut back, 1 base at V and 4 bases at J, with 10 bases in the middle. The CDR3 sequence is 15 residues long. CDR3 residues: CASSLIGQGTGELFF. In nucleotides, the CDR3 is TGTGCCAGCAGCTTAATCGGGCAGGGCACCGGGGAGCTGTTTTTT.

In DNA form, the CDR3 reads TGTGCCAGCAGCTTACAGGGTAATGGCTACACCTTC. This codes for CASSLQGNGYTF. J is TRBJ1-2 and V is TRBV9, with a possible D match to TRBD1 (6 bases). Per germline, CDR1 SGDLS and CDR2 YYNGEE. CDR3 length: 12 residues. V was shortened by 4 bases and J by 6 bases, with 10 bases between the two germline ends.

The genes are TRBV28 and TRBJ1-2, with D unclear. This CDR3 region has 15 residues. Trimming stripped 4 bases from V and 0 bases from J, with 12 bases between. CDR1 MDHEN and CDR2 SYDVKM come from the germline V gene. The CDR3 sequence: CASSWGGRANYGYTF. The CDR3 region has the DNA TGTGCCAGCAGTTGGGGAGGCAGAGCTAACTATGGCTACACCTTC.

J is TRBJ2-5 and V is TRBV5-4; TRBD2 matches at 12 bases. Per germline, CDR1 SGHNT and CDR2 YYREEE (reference sequence). V gave up 4 bases and J gave up 4 bases; unmatched junction bases: 8. This CDR3 contains 16 residues. The CDR3 sequence: CASSPPSGRGAETQYF. For the CDR3, the DNA is TGTGCCAGCAGCCCCCCTAGCGGGAGGGGGGCAGAGACCCAGTACTTC.

The rearrangement joins TRBV24-1 to TRBJ1-2, with 7 nucleotides matching TRBD1. This CDR3 comprises 16 residues. Germline V CDR1 and CDR2: KGHDR, SFDVKD. The V and J ends lost 4 bases and 4 bases, in that order; junction bases with no gene match: 11. The DNA of the CDR3 is TGTGCCACCAGTGACGCGGGGACAGCTACCTTCTATGGCTACACCTTC. Amino acid sequence: CATSDAGTATFYGYTF.

The gene calls are TRBV9 and TRBJ1-6; 8 bases line up with TRBD1. J gave up 7 bases and V 0 bases, and 3 bases lay outside the gene matches. CDR3 length: 15 amino acids. CDR1 is SGDLS and CDR2 is YYNGEE in the germline V gene. CDR3 nucleotide sequence: TGTGCCAGCAGCGTAGCCCCAGGGGGCAATTCACCCCTCCACTTT. Protein: CASSVAPGGNSPLHF. Looking up the rest from reference TRBV9 and TRBJ1-6 gives the full variable domain: DSGVTQTPKHLITATGQRVTLRCSPRSGDLSVYWYQQSLDQGLQFLIQYYNGEERAKGNILERFSAQQFPDLHSELNLSSLELGDSALYFCASSVAPGGNSPLHFGNGTRLTVT.

In its sample, this clone was seen a few times. The genes are TRBV2 and TRBJ2-1, with 8 bases lining up with TRBD2. Germline values: CDR1 SNHLY, CDR2 FYNNEI. The CDR3 is 13 amino acids. After removal of 8 bases from V and 10 bases from J, the junction contained 10 bases not matched to a gene. This CDR3 reads CASYQAGDREQFF. The CDR3 DNA sequence: TGTGCCAGCTATCAAGCGGGAGATCGAGAGCAGTTCTTC. Full variable domain (outside the CDR3, taken from reference TRBV2 and TRBJ2-1): EPEVTQTPSHQVTQMGQEVILRCVPISNHLYFYWYRQILGQKVEFLVSFYNNEISEKSEIFDDQFSVERPDGSNFTLKIRSTKLEDSAMYFCASYQAGDREQFFGPGTRLTVL.

V and J are TRBV7-9 and TRBJ2-1, with 7 bases that match TRBD1. CDR3 size: 16 residues. CDR1 is SEHNR and CDR2 is FQNEAQ in the germline V gene (reference sequence). Unmatched junction bases numbered 8, after V lost 1 base and J lost 5 bases. Here the CDR3 reads CASSLVRGGLDNEQFF. In nucleotides, the CDR3 is TGTGCCAGCAGCTTAGTACGAGGGGGCTTGGACAATGAGCAGTTCTTC.

The genes are TRBV7-6 and TRBJ2-3, with 14 nucleotides matching TRBD2. CDR1 and CDR2 (germline): SGHVS, FNYEAQ. There are 16 residues in the CDR3. The ends lost 5 bases at V and 2 bases at J; junction bases unmatched: 3. CDR3 sequence: CASSRLAGGPTDTQYF. For the CDR3, the DNA is TGTGCCAGCAGCCGACTAGCGGGAGGGCCCACAGATACGCAGTATTTT.

V is TRBV5-4 and J is TRBJ1-2; 10 bases match TRBD1. V lost 4 bases to trimming and J lost 2 bases; unmatched junction nucleotides: 5. Germline CDR1 SGHNT, CDR2 YYREEE (reference sequence). The CDR3 contains 15 residues. Here the CDR3 reads CASSDKTGGNYGYTF. The CDR3 DNA reads as TGTGCCAGCAGCGATAAGACAGGGGGCAACTATGGCTACACCTTC.

The chain is built from TRBV18 and TRBJ1-1; D is undetermined. V was clipped by 3 bases and J by 6 bases, with 17 bases between them. The CDR3 sequence is 15 residues long. The germline V gene has CDR1 KGHSH and CDR2 LQKENI. The CDR3 sequence: CASSPGSSLSAEAFF. For the CDR3, the DNA is TGTGCCAGCTCACCCGGGTCCTCTTTATCGGCTGAAGCTTTCTTT.

The chain recombines TRBV30 with TRBJ2-1; 7 positions match TRBD2. The CDR3 length is 14 residues. Germline values: CDR1 GTSNPN, CDR2 SVGIG (reference sequence). The J segment lost 4 bases and the V segment lost 4 bases, leaving 7 bases of the junction unmatched. The CDR3 region is CAWTVGGSYNEQFF. The DNA of the CDR3 is TGTGCCTGGACCGTGGGCGGGAGTTACAATGAGCAGTTCTTC.

The chain recombines TRBV20-1 with TRBJ2-1; 8 bases are a match to TRBD2. The V gene's germline CDR1 is DFQATT and CDR2 SNEGSKA (reference sequence). V shed 6 bases, J shed 9 bases, and the junction held 4 bases outside the gene matches. This CDR3 is built from 11 residues. CDR3 DNA: TGCAGTGCACGGACTAGCCCTGAGCAGTTCTTC. Amino acids: CSARTSPEQFF.

This rearrangement joins TRBV5-1 to TRBJ1-3; 7 nucleotides match TRBD1. The CDR3 totals 14 residues. J gave up 0 bases and V 5 bases, and 2 bases lay outside the gene matches. Germline assignment: CDR1 SGHRS and CDR2 YFSETQ. The CDR3 DNA is TGCGCCAGCAGATGGGACAGCTCTGGAAACACCATATATTTT. It yields the protein CASRWDSSGNTIYF. Looking up the rest from reference TRBV5-1 and TRBJ1-3 gives the full variable domain: KAGVTQTPRYLIKTRGQQVTLSCSPISGHRSVSWYQQTPGQGLQFLFEYFSETQRNKGNFPGRFSGRQFSNSRSEMNVSTLELGDSALYLCASRWDSSGNTIYFGEGSWLTVV.

The chain uses TRBV30 and TRBJ2-3, with a tentative D call TRBD1 (6 bases). This CDR3 is built from 11 residues. CDR1 and CDR2 from the germline V gene are GTSNPN and SVGIG (reference sequence). Trimming left V 6 bases short and J 3 bases short, with 7 bases between. The CDR3 sequence is CACGQTDTQYF. For the CDR3, the DNA is TGTGCCTGCGGACAGACAGATACGCAGTATTTT.

This chain connects TRBV24-1 to TRBJ2-7, with 12 bases aligning to TRBD1. Germline CDR1 and CDR2: KGHDR and SFDVKD. The CDR3 spans 15 residues. Unmatched junction bases numbered 9, after V lost 9 bases and J lost 4 bases. The CDR3 nucleotides read TGTGCCACCGCGTTAGGGACAGGGGGCAAGTACGAGCAGTACTTC. Translating it yields CATALGTGGKYEQYF.

This sequence joins TRBV19 and TRBJ2-4; 13 nucleotides match TRBD2. The germline V gene encodes CDR1 LNHDA and CDR2 SQIVND (reference sequence). The V and J ends lost 5 bases and 0 bases, in that order; junction bases with no gene match: 7. The CDR3 runs 18 residues. CDR3 sequence reads: CASSEGTSGTIAKNIQYF. In DNA, the CDR3 is TGTGCCAGTAGTGAAGGGACTAGCGGGACAATAGCCAAAAACATTCAGTACTTC.